What follows is one T cell receptor (beta chain) and its context. This sample was taken from a study of blood T cell repertoires in COVID-19. Across the whole study: The analysed material was cDNA or gDNA that came from T cells, B-cell-depleted T cells, or PBMCs.

Per the authors' pipeline: Nucleated cell counts were estimated from reference gene primer amplification. Method: immunoSEQ multiplex PCR; TCRdb's copy keeps in-frame clones and lacks some. V, J and clone size are taken as reported in that table, and D and trimming were inferred from the DNA itself. The sample contains about 160,000 clones, less than 85% of which appear only once. The CDR3 consists of 13 residues. Germline CDR1 reads MDHEN; CDR2 reads SYDVKM. The V end lost 10 bases, the J end lost 10 bases, and 17 bases lay between the germline ends. The J gene is TRBJ1-6, the V gene TRBV28; possible D gene TRBD1, 5 bases. The sample was peripheral blood. The receptor was isolated from an elderly woman with active or convalescent COVID-19. CDR3 protein: CATLRQSGSPLHF. DNA for the CDR3: TGTGCCACCCTGAGACAGTCCGGCTCACCCCTCCACTTT.